This T cell receptor beta chain came from a study of blood T cell repertoires in COVID-19. Study-level information: Sources were T cells, B-cell-depleted T cells, or PBMCs; the material itself was cDNA or gDNA.

The CDR3 spans 15 residues. V dropped 4 bases and J dropped 4; count of bases not matched to a gene: 5. Germline CDR1 reads LNHDA; CDR2 reads SQIVND (reference sequence). The assay was immunoSEQ multiplex PCR, and TCRdb's table has in-frame clones only and misses some. The sample lists approximately 96,000 clones, roughly 95% seen once, with about 4.5% in the top ten. This clonotype was sampled from a human donor with active COVID-19. The donor label of this sample is uncertain. This chain links TRBV19 with TRBJ2-5; 11 bases agree with TRBD1. Material: peripheral blood. As DNA, the CDR3 is TGTGCCAGTAGTACTTCAGGACAGGGGGCAGAGACCCAGTACTTC. It specifies CASSTSGQGAETQYF.